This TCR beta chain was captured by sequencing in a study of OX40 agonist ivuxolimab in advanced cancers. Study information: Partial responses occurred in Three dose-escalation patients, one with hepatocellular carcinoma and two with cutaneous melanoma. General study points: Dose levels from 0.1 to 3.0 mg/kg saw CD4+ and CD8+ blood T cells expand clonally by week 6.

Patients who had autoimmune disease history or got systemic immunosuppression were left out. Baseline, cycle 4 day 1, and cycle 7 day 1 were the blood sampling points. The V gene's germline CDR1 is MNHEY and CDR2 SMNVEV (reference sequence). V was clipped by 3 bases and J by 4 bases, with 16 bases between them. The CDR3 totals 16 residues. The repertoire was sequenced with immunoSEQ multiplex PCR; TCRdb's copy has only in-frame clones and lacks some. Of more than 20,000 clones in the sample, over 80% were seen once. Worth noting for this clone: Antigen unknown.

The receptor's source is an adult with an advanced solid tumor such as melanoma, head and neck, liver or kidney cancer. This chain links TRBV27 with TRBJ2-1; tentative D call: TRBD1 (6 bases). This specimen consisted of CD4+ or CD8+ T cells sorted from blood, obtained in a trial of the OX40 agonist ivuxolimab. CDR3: CASSFLGIQGYNEQFF. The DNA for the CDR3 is TGTGCCAGCAGTTTCCTCGGTATCCAGGGGTACAATGAGCAGTTCTTC.